The present T cell receptor (beta chain) was sequenced within a study of cytomegalovirus exposure and HLA in healthy donors. Study at large: Falling in the Caucasian-associated ancestry cluster were roughly 86% of about 400 genotyped donors.

The CDR3 sequence is 16 residues long. Trimming took 2 bases from V and 5 from J; bases not matched to a gene: 9. CDR1 and CDR2 (germline): SNHLY, FYNNEI. Study-wide points: Later, an analysis showed that TCR beta chains associated with HLA were more clonally expanded than others that were equally common. TCR beta chain V- and J-gene trimming was linked, in a later analysis, to a missense variant in DCLRE1C. TCR beta chains numbering about 160 were designated cytomegalovirus-associated.

This PCR relied on a set of 60 Vbeta primers and 13 Jbeta primers. Profiling relied on immunoSEQ multiplex PCR, and the TCRdb table lists in-frame clones only, not all of them. The table includes about 200,000 clones, around 73% detected once. Note on this clone: Its antigen is not identified.

Sequencing was done on a sample of PBMCs. This sequence originates from a male donor in good health and CMV-seronegative. The chain uses TRBV2 and TRBJ2-5; TRBD1 matches 9 bases. The CDR3 DNA is TGTGCCAGCAGTGAATCTCGGGACAGGGTACGGGAGACCCAGTACTTC. Amino acids: CASSESRDRVRETQYF.